These T cell receptor beta chains were read from a single sample in a study of shared clonotypes between healthy human individuals. This table comes from immunoSEQ multiplex PCR, and its TCRdb copy is limited to in-frame clones, with some not included. This repertoire shows more than 2,000,000 clones, 90% to 95% found once; its top ten account for roughly 0.13%. Input material: naive CD4+ T cells sorted from blood. The origin of the receptors is a man aged 18 to 29 in good health. Both conserved end residues are part of each CDR3. D genes are given only for firm matches. Some rows mark clone size as missing; the rest say once, few, many or name a class of expanded clone.

clone_size	v_call	j_call	d_call	cdr3_nt	cdr3_aa
-	TRBV7-2	TRBJ2-7	TRBD2	TGTGCCAGCAGCTTAGTCGCGGGAGGGATCGCCTACGAGCAGTACTTC	CASSLVAGGIAYEQYF
-	TRBV19	TRBJ1-2	-	TGTGCCAGTAGTCCCCAGGGTCTATATGGCTACACCTTC	CASSPQGLYGYTF
-	TRBV13	TRBJ2-3	-	TGTGCCAGCAGCTTCCGGACCCTTGCAGATACGCAGTATTTT	CASSFRTLADTQYF
-	TRBV29-1	TRBJ2-7	TRBD2	TGCAGCGTTGTGGTTTCTAGCGGGAGTAATGCGTACTTC	CSVVVSSGSNAYF
-	TRBV4-1	TRBJ2-5	TRBD2	TGCGCCAGCAGCCAAGATGGAGTAGCGGGGACAAGCCAAGAGACCCAGTACTTC	CASSQDGVAGTSQETQYF
-	TRBV5-1	TRBJ2-5	TRBD2	TGCGCCAGTAAGGGGACTAGCGGGGGGAAGGAGACCCAGTACTTC	CASKGTSGGKETQYF
-	TRBV7-9	TRBJ1-4	-	TGTGCCAGCAGCTTAGAGGCTGCAACTAATGAAAAACTGTTTTTT	CASSLEAATNEKLFF
-	TRBV28	TRBJ1-6	-	TGTGCCAGCAGTTCGACGGAGAGCTCCTATAATTCACCCCTCCACTTT	CASSSTESSYNSPLHF
-	TRBV5-1	TRBJ1-4	-	TGCGCCAGCAGCTTGAGTAGGGAAACGGAAAAACTGTTTTTT	CASSLSRETEKLFF
-	TRBV7-8	TRBJ2-3	-	TGTGCCAGCAGCTTAGCGGGGACCCTAAGCACAGATACGCAGTATTTT	CASSLAGTLSTDTQYF
-	TRBV6-5	TRBJ2-3	-	TGTGCCAGCAGCCGGGACCGAAGGAGGCAGTATTTT	CASSRDRRRQYF
-	TRBV5-1	TRBJ1-4	TRBD1	TGCGCCAGCAGCCTACCAGGGGGGAATGAAAAACTGTTTTTT	CASSLPGGNEKLFF
-	TRBV11-2	TRBJ2-7	TRBD2	TGTGCCAGCAGCTTAGCGAGTGGACTAGCCGCCGAGCAGTACTTC	CASSLASGLAAEQYF
-	TRBV6-6	TRBJ1-6	TRBD1	TGTGCCAGCAGTTACCTGACAGGGGCTAATTCACCCCTCCACTTT	CASSYLTGANSPLHF
once	TRBV5-6	TRBJ2-5	-	TGTGCCAGCAGCGCGCTCGACAGGCTGAGAGAGACCCAGTACTTC	CASSALDRLRETQYF
few	TRBV7-3	TRBJ2-2	-	TGTGCCAGCAGCTTCCCAGGGCGGTCCGGGGAGCTGTTTTTT	CASSFPGRSGELFF
-	TRBV7-2	TRBJ2-7	-	TGTGCCAGCAGCGTCTCCCCCCCCTACGAGCAGTACTTC	CASSVSPPYEQYF
-	TRBV6-4	TRBJ2-2	TRBD1	TGTGCCAGCCGACCCGGGACAGAGATCACCGGGGAGCTGTTTTTT	CASRPGTEITGELFF
-	TRBV28	TRBJ2-3	TRBD1	TGTGCCAGCACCGCGGGACAGGGGCGGTATACGCAGTATTTT	CASTAGQGRYTQYF
-	TRBV6-4	TRBJ1-5	-	TGTGCCAGCAGCCCAACCCGGGATATCCCGGCCCAGCATTTT	CASSPTRDIPAQHF
-	TRBV27	TRBJ2-1	-	TGTGCCAGCAGTCCGAACCCGGACTTATACAATGAGCAGTTCTTC	CASSPNPDLYNEQFF
-	TRBV5-1	TRBJ2-5	TRBD1	TGCGCCAGCAGCTTGGGACAGGGCTCGAGCGAGACCCAGTACTTC	CASSLGQGSSETQYF
-	TRBV11-2	TRBJ2-7	TRBD1	TGTGCCAGCAGCCGGGACAGCATCTACGAGCAGTACTTC	CASSRDSIYEQYF